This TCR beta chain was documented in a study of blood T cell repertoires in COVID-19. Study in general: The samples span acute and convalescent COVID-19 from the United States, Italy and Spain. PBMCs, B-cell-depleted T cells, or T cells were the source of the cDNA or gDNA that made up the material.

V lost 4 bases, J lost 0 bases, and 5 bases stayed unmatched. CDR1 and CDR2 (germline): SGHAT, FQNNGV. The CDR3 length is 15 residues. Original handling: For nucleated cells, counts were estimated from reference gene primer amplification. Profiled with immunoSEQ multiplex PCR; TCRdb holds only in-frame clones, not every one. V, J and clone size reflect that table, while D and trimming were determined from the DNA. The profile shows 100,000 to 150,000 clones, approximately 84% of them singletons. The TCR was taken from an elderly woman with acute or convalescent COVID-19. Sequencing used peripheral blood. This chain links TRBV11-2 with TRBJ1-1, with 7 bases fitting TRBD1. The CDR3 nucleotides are TGTGCCAGCAGCTATCGGACAGGTTTGAACACTGAAGCTTTCTTT. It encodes CASSYRTGLNTEAFF.